This T cell receptor (beta chain) was recovered during a study of blood T cell repertoires in COVID-19. This CDR3 spans 14 amino acids. V lost 5 bases to trimming and J lost 2 bases; unmatched junction nucleotides: 5. CDR1 and CDR2 (germline): SGHNT, YENEEA. TCRdb's table, derived via immunoSEQ multiplex PCR, lists solely in-frame clones and lacks some. The sample shows around 94,000 clones, approximately 84% of them seen only once. This clone was recorded once. V and J are TRBV11-3 and TRBJ2-5; 7 nucleotides agree with TRBD1. This TCR came from a man aged 35-49 years with active or convalescent COVID-19. The sequencing input was peripheral blood. The CDR3 region is CASSDRTGQETQYF. The CDR3 DNA sequence: TGTGCCAGCAGCGACAGGACAGGACAAGAGACCCAGTACTTC.